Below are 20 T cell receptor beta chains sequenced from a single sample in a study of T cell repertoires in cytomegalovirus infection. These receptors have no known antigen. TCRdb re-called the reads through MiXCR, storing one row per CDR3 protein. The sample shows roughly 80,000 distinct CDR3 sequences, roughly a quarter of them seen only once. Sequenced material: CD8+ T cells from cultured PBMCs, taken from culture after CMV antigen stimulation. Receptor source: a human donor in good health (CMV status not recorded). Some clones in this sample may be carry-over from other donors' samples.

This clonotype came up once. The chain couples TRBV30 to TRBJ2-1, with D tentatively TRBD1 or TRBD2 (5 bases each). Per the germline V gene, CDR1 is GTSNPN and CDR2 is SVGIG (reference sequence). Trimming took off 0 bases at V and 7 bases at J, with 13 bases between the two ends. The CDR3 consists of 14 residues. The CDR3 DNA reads TGTGCCTGGAGTGTAGGGACCACTGGGAATGAGCAGTTCTTC. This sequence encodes CAWSVGTTGNEQFF.

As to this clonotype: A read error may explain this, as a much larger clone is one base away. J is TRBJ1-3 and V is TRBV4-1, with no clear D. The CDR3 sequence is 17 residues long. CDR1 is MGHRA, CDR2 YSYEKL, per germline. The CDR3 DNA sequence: TGCACCAGCAGCCAAGGGCTGGGAGGGAGCTCTGGAAACACCATATATTTT. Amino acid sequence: CTSSQGLGGSSGNTIYF.

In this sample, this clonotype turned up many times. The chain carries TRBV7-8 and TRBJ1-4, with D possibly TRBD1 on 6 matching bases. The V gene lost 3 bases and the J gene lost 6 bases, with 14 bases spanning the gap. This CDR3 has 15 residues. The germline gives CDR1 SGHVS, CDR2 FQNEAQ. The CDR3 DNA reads TGTGCCAGCAGCTTGCGAGGGGGAAACTATGAAAAACTGTTTTTT. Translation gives CASSLRGGNYEKLFF.

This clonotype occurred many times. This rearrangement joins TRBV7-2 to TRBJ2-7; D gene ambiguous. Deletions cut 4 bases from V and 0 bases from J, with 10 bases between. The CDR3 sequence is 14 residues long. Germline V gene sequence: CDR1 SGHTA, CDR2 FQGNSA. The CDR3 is CASSSPHLSYEQYF. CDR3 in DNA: TGTGCCAGCAGCTCCCCTCATCTCTCCTACGAGCAGTACTTC.

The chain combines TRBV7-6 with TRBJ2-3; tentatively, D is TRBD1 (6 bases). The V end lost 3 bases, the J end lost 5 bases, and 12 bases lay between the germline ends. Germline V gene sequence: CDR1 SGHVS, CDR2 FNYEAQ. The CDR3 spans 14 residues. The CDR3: CASSFSAGVDTQYF. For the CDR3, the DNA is TGTGCCAGCAGCTTTTCTGCAGGGGTAGATACGCAGTATTTT.

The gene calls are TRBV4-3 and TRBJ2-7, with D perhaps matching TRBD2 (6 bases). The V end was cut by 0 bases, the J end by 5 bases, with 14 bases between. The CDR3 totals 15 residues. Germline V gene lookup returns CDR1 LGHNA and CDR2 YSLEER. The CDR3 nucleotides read TGCGCCAGCAGCCAAGAGGTTTGGGAGGTTGACGAGCAGTACTTC. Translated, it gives CASSQEVWEVDEQYF.

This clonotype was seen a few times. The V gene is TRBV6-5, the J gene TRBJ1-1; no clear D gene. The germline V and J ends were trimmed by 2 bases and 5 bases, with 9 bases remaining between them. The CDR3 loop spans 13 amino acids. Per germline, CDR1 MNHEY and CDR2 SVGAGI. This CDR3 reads CASSYGEETEAFF. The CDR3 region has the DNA TGTGCCAGCAGTTACGGAGAGGAAACTGAAGCTTTCTTT.

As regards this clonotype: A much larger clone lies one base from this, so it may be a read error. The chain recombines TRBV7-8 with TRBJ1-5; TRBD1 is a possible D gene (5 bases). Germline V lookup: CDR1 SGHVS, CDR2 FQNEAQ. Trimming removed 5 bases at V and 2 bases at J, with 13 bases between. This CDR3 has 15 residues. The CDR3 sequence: CASSPTRGGNQPQHF. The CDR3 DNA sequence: TGTGCCAGCAGCCCTACAAGGGGCGGCAATCAGCCCCAGCATTTT.

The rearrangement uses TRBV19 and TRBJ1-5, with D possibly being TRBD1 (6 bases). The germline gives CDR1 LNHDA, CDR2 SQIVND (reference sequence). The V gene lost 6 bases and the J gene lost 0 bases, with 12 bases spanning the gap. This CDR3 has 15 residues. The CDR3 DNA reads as TGTGCCAGTAGCCCCGGGACACATAGCAATCAGCCCCAGCATTTT. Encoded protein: CASSPGTHSNQPQHF.

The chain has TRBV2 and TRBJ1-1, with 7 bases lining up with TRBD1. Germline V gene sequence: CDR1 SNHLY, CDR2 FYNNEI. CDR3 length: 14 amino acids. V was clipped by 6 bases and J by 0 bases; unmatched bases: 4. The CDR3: CASRTGTVNTEAFF. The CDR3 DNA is TGTGCCAGCAGGACCGGGACAGTGAACACTGAAGCTTTCTTT.

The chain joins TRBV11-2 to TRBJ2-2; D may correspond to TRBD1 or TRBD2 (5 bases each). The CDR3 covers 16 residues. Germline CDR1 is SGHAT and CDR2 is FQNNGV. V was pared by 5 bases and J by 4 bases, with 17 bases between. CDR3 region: CASSPWDRSSTGELFF. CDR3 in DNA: TGTGCCAGCAGCCCGTGGGACCGCTCGAGCACCGGGGAGCTGTTTTTT.

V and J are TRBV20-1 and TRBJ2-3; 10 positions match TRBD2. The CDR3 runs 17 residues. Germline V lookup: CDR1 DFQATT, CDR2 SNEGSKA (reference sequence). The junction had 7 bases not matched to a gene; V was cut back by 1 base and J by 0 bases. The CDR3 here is CSARAERGGISTDTQYF. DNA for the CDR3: TGCAGTGCTAGAGCTGAGCGGGGGGGGATAAGCACAGATACGCAGTATTTT.

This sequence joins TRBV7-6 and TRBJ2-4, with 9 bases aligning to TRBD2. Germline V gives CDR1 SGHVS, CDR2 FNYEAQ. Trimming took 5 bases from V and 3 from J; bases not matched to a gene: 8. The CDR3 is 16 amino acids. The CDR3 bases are TGTGCCAGCAGCATCTCTAGCGGGATGAGCAAAAACATTCAGTACTTC. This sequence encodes CASSISSGMSKNIQYF.

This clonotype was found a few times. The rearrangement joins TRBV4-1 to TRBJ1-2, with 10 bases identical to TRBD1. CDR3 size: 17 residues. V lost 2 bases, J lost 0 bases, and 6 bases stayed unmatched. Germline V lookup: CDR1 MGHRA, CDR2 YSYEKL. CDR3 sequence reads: CASSQTGTGVANYGYTF. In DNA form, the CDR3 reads TGCGCCAGCAGCCAAACCGGGACAGGGGTCGCTAACTATGGCTACACCTTC.

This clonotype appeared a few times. CDR3 in amino acids: CASRRDPSYEQYF. DNA of the CDR3: TGTGCCAGCAGACGGGACCCCTCCTACGAGCAGTACTTC. The rearrangement links TRBV7-9 to TRBJ2-7; D might be TRBD1 or TRBD2, each matching 5 bases. Germline CDR1 reads SEHNR; CDR2 reads FQNEAQ (reference sequence). The V gene lost 6 bases and the J gene lost 0 bases, with 9 bases spanning the gap. The CDR3 is 13 amino acids.

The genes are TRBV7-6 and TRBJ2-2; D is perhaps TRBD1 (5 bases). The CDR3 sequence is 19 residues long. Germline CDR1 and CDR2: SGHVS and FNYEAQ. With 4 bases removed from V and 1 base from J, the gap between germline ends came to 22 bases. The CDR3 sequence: CASSYLERTMGENTGELFF. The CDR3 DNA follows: TGTGCCAGCAGCTACCTAGAAAGGACAATGGGCGAGAACACCGGGGAGCTGTTTTTT.

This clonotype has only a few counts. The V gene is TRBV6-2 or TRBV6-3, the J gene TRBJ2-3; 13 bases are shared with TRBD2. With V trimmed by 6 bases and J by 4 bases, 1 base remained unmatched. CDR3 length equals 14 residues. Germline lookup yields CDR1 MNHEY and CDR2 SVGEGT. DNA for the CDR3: TGTGCCAGCAGAGGACTAGCGGGGGCAGATACGCAGTATTTT. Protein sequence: CASRGLAGADTQYF.

The CDR3 loop reads CASSLNSGRYSYEQYF. The CDR3 bases are TGTGCCAGTAGCTTGAATAGCGGGAGGTACTCCTACGAGCAGTACTTC. The chain links TRBV19 to TRBJ2-7; 10 positions agree with TRBD2. The V and J ends lost 6 bases and 0 bases, in that order; junction bases with no gene match: 8. The CDR3 is 16 residues long. Germline CDR1 LNHDA, CDR2 SQIVND (reference sequence).

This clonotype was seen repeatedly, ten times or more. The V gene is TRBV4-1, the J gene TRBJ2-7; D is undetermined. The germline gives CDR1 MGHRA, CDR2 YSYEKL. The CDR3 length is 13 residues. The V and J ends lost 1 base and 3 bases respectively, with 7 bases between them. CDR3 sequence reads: CASSQARSYEQYF. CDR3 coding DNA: TGCGCCAGCAGCCAAGCTCGCAGCTACGAGCAGTACTTC.

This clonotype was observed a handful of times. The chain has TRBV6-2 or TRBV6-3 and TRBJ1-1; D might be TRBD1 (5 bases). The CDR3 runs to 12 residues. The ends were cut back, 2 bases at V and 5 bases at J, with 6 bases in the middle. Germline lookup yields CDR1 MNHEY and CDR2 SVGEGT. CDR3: CASSYGGTEAFF. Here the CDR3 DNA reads TGTGCCAGCAGTTACGGGGGTACTGAAGCTTTCTTT.